These 20 T cell receptor beta chains originate from one sample sequenced in a study of blood T cell repertoires in COVID-19. TCRdb keeps only in-frame clones here, not all; method: immunoSEQ multiplex PCR. This table holds more than 80,000 clones, around 75% found once. Material: peripheral blood. All receptors derive from a human donor with acute or convalescent COVID-19. The donor label of this sample is uncertain.

The chain links TRBV5-1 to TRBJ1-1; 7 nucleotides agree with TRBD1. Germline loops: CDR1 SGHRS, CDR2 YFSETQ. The CDR3 is 12 residues long. J was trimmed by 13 bases and V by 3 bases; bases with no gene match: 9. DNA for the CDR3: TGCGCCAGCAGCTCCCTCGGGCAGGGGGGTTTCTTT. Translated: CASSSLGQGGFF.

This clone occurred many times. This rearrangement joins TRBV18 to TRBJ2-7; a possible D gene is TRBD1 (6 bases). The CDR3 sequence is 15 residues long. Germline V gives CDR1 KGHSH, CDR2 LQKENI. V lost 1 base, J lost 5 bases, and 15 bases lay in between. CDR3 sequence reads: CASSPRRQGSNEQYF. The CDR3 region has the DNA TGTGCCAGCTCACCACGAAGGCAGGGGTCTAACGAGCAGTACTTC.

The chain is built from TRBV19 and TRBJ1-1, with unresolved D. The CDR3 is 15 residues long. V lost 5 bases and J lost 1, with 14 bases in between. Germline V CDR1 and CDR2: LNHDA, SQIVND (reference sequence). The DNA for the CDR3 is TGTGCCAGTAGTGTGACTACGCTGTGGAACACTGAAGCTTTCTTT. It yields the protein CASSVTTLWNTEAFF.

The chain links TRBV7-6 to TRBJ2-2, with 9 positions matching TRBD1. V shed 3 bases, J shed 4 bases, and the junction held 6 bases outside the gene matches. This CDR3 is built from 16 residues. Germline V CDR1 and CDR2: SGHVS, FNYEAQ. CDR3 DNA: TGTGCCAGCAGCTTGTTCGGGACAGGGTCCACCGGGGAGCTGTTTTTT. Protein product: CASSLFGTGSTGELFF.

CDR3 in amino acids: CASRAGGRDTQYF. The DNA for the CDR3 is TGTGCCAGCAGGGCGGGGGGGCGAGATACGCAGTATTTT. V and J are TRBV5-8 and TRBJ2-3; 9 bases align to TRBD2. With 5 bases clipped from V and 5 bases from J, the junction kept 3 bases outside the gene matches. The CDR3 has 13 residues. The V gene's germline CDR1 is SGHTS and CDR2 YDEGEE.

This chain uses TRBV5-1 with TRBJ2-5; 11 bases are a match to TRBD2. J lost 5 bases, V lost 4 bases, and 7 bases had no gene match. The CDR3 totals 15 residues. The germline V gene encodes CDR1 SGHRS and CDR2 YFSETQ. The CDR3 DNA sequence: TGCGCCAGCAGCCAACTAGCGGGGGCTGGGGAGACCCAGTACTTC. It yields the protein CASSQLAGAGETQYF.

The chain links TRBV15 to TRBJ2-3, with 11 positions matching TRBD2. V trimming: 0 bases; J trimming: 7 bases; junction bases outside the gene matches: 9. Germline V CDR1 and CDR2: LNHNV, YYDKDF (reference sequence). CDR3 length: 17 amino acids. The CDR3 loop reads CATSREGLAGGGNTQYF. The CDR3 DNA follows: TGTGCCACCAGCAGAGAAGGTCTAGCGGGGGGCGGGAATACGCAGTATTTT.

The chain combines TRBV14 with TRBJ2-7, with D perhaps matching TRBD2 (7 bases). The germline V gene encodes CDR1 SGHDN and CDR2 FVKESK. Trimming took 1 base from V and 6 from J, leaving 16 bases between them. The CDR3 sequence is 15 residues long. CDR3 region: CASSQARGPTGEQYF. The CDR3 nucleotides are TGTGCCAGCAGCCAAGCGCGGGGGCCTACGGGCGAGCAGTACTTC.

The chain joins TRBV7-9 to TRBJ1-2; D may be TRBD1 (6 bases). Trimming removed 6 bases from V and 5 bases from J, with 13 bases in between. Germline CDR1 SEHNR, CDR2 FQNEAQ (reference sequence). The CDR3 has 13 amino acids. The CDR3 sequence: CASRSLGQYGYTF. The CDR3 DNA follows: TGTGCCAGCAGATCTCTTGGACAGTATGGCTACACCTTC.

The chain recombines TRBV3-1 (or the pseudogene TRBV3-2) with TRBJ2-7; no firm D call. Deletions cut 3 bases from V and 4 bases from J, with 4 bases between. The CDR3 totals 11 residues. Germline V gives CDR1 LGHDT, CDR2 YNNKEL (reference sequence). The CDR3 DNA reads as TGTGCCAGCAGCCAGCGTTACGAGCAGTACGTC. Encoded protein: CASSQRYEQYV.

This clone was observed a few times. The chain carries TRBV12-3 or TRBV12-4 and TRBJ2-2; D remains unclear. V was shortened by 6 bases and J by 2 bases, with 4 bases between the two germline ends. This CDR3 contains 12 residues. The CDR3 reads CASSYNTGELFF. In DNA form, the CDR3 reads TGTGCCAGCAGCTATAACACCGGGGAGCTGTTTTTT.

This clone was seen at least ten times. This chain joins TRBV5-1 and TRBJ2-5; TRBD2 matches at 15 bases. V lost 6 bases, J lost 5 bases, and 5 bases stayed unmatched. Germline-derived CDR1 and CDR2 are SGHRS and YFSETQ. The CDR3 is made up of 15 amino acids. The CDR3 sequence is CASTLGTSGGETQYF. As DNA, the CDR3 is TGCGCCAGCACCCTCGGGACTAGCGGGGGGGAGACCCAGTACTTC.

The chain carries TRBV2 and TRBJ2-3; D is possibly TRBD2 (5 bases). The length of the CDR3 is 15 residues. CDR1 and CDR2 (germline): SNHLY, FYNNEI. Between the trimmed V and J ends, which lost 6 bases and 6 bases, there was a span of 19 bases. The CDR3 DNA follows: TGTGCCAGCAGCCTTGACAATATAAGAGGGGATACGCAGTATTTT. The encoded protein is CASSLDNIRGDTQYF. Drawing the rest from reference TRBV2 and TRBJ2-3, the complete variable domain is EPEVTQTPSHQVTQMGQEVILRCVPISNHLYFYWYRQILGQKVEFLVSFYNNEISEKSEIFDDQFSVERPDGSNFTLKIRSTKLEDSAMYFCASSLDNIRGDTQYFGPGTRLTVL.

J is TRBJ2-5 and V is TRBV7-9; D is possibly TRBD1 (7 bases). Trimming took off 10 bases at V and 1 base at J, with 13 bases between the two ends. Germline CDR1 and CDR2: SEHNR and FQNEAQ (reference sequence). The CDR3 has 13 amino acids. CDR3 sequence reads: CATQGGGQETQYF. CDR3 bases: TGTGCCACGCAGGGGGGCGGCCAAGAGACCCAGTACTTC.

This chain uses TRBV2 with TRBJ2-5; possibly TRBD1 for D (7 bases). There are 15 residues in the CDR3. Germline CDR1 is SNHLY and CDR2 is FYNNEI. V was pared by 6 bases and J by 1 base, with 15 bases between. This CDR3 reads CASREGQLIQETQYF. CDR3 in DNA: TGTGCCAGCAGGGAGGGACAGCTGATCCAAGAGACCCAGTACTTC.

The CDR3 loop reads CASSIPITGAHNEQFF. The CDR3 DNA reads as TGTGCCAGCAGTATACCTATAACAGGGGCCCACAATGAGCAGTTCTTC. The chain recombines TRBV27 with TRBJ2-1, with 7 bases aligning to TRBD1. CDR1 and CDR2 from the germline V gene are MNHEY and SMNVEV (reference sequence). V shed 5 bases, J shed 5 bases, and the junction held 12 bases outside the gene matches. The CDR3 contains 16 residues.

The chain combines TRBV5-8 with TRBJ1-2; D gene ambiguous. V was trimmed by 0 bases and J by 5 bases, leaving 5 bases between them. Germline lookup yields CDR1 SGHTS and CDR2 YDEGEE. The CDR3 extends over 12 amino acids. CDR3 sequence: CASSLERYGYTF. CDR3 coding DNA: TGTGCCAGCAGCTTGGAGCGTTATGGCTACACCTTC.

The V gene is TRBV11-2, the J gene TRBJ1-4, with 10 bases lining up with TRBD1. CDR3 size: 16 residues. Per the germline V gene, CDR1 is SGHAT and CDR2 is FQNNGV. Trimming took 5 bases from V and 3 from J; bases not matched to a gene: 6. In DNA, the CDR3 is TGTGCCAGCAGCGTATTAGGACAGGGGGCTAATGAAAAACTGTTTTTT. Translating gives CASSVLGQGANEKLFF.

This clone was seen a few times. The V call is TRBV5-8, the J call TRBJ1-5; TRBD1 might be the D (6 bases). The length of the CDR3 is 15 residues. Trimming cost V 4 bases and J 9 bases, with 20 bases left between them. The germline V gene encodes CDR1 SGHTS and CDR2 YDEGEE. The CDR3 reads CASSLETGLGGPQHF. The CDR3, as DNA: TGTGCCAGCAGCCTGGAAACAGGGCTAGGGGGGCCCCAGCATTTT.

This chain links TRBV9 with TRBJ2-3; the D is unclear. This CDR3 region has 10 residues. V was clipped by 7 bases and J by 5 bases, with 5 bases between them. In germline, CDR1 is SGDLS, CDR2 YYNGEE. In DNA, the CDR3 is TGTGCCAGCGTACTAGATACGCAGTATTTT. Protein: CASVLDTQYF. Combining the CDR3 with reference TRBV9 and TRBJ2-3 gives the whole variable domain DSGVTQTPKHLITATGQRVTLRCSPRSGDLSVYWYQQSLDQGLQFLIQYYNGEERAKGNILERFSAQQFPDLHSELNLSSLELGDSALYFCASVLDTQYFGPGTRLTVL.